Sequencing of this T cell receptor beta chain was carried out in a study of somatic mutations in cytotoxic T cells in rheumatoid arthritis. Repertoires were generated with immunoSEQ multiplex PCR, while TCRdb's copy carries only in-frame clones and drops some. There are roughly 9,800 clones in the sample; about nine tenths occur only once, and 0.95% to 1.4% lies in the top ten. The CDR3 has 14 amino acids. The germline V gene has CDR1 SGHRS and CDR2 YFSETQ. Trimming took 4 bases from V and 8 from J; bases not matched to a gene: 11. The specimen sequenced was CD4+ T cells sorted from blood. This chain joins TRBV5-1 and TRBJ1-2; TRBD1 matches 7 bases. The receptor was isolated from a young woman with rheumatoid arthritis. CDR3 DNA: TGCGCCAGCAGCGCCCAGGGACAGATTGAGGGCTACACCTTC. It specifies CASSAQGQIEGYTF.